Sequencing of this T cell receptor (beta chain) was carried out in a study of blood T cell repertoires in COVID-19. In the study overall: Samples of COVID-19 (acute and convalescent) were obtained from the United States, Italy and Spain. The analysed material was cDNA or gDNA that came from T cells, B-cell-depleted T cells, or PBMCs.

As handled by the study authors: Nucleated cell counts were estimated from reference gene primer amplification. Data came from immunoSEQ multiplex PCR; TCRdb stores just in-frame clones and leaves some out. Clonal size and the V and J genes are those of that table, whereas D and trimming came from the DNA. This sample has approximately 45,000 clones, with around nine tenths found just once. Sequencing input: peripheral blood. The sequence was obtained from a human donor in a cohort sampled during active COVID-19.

The CDR3 sequence is CASSPEQGFGTNEKLFF. The CDR3 nucleotides are TGTGCCAGCAGCCCGGAACAGGGGTTTGGGACTAATGAAAAACTGTTTTTT. V gene TRBV7-8 combines with J gene TRBJ1-4; 7 bases fit TRBD1. CDR1 is SGHVS, CDR2 FQNEAQ, per germline. J lost 2 bases, V lost 5 bases, and 11 bases had no gene match. This CDR3 is built from 17 residues.